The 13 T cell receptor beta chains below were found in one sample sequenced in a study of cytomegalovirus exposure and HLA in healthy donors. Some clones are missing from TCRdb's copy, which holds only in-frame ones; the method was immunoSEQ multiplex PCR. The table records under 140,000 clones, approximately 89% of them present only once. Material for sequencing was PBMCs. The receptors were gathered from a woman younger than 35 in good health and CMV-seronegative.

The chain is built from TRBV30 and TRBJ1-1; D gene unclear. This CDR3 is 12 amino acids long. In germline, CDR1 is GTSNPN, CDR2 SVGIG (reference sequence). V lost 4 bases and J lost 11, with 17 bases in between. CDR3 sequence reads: CAWTPHGVMAFF. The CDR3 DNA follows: TGTGCCTGGACACCTCACGGAGTGATGGCTTTCTTT. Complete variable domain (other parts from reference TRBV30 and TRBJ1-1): SQTIHQWPATLVQPVGSPLSLECTVEGTSNPNLYWYRQAAGRGLQLLFYSVGIGQISSEVPQNLSASRPQDRQFILSSKKLLLSDSGFYLCAWTPHGVMAFFGQGTRLTVV.

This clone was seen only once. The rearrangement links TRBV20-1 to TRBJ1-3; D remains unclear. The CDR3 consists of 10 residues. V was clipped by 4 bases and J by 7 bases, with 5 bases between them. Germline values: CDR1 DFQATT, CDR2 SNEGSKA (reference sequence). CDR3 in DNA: TGCAGTGCTATACAGAACACCATATATTTT. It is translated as CSAIQNTIYF.

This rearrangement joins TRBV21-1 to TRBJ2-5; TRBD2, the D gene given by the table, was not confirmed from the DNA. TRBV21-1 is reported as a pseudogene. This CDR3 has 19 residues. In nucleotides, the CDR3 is TGTGCCAGCACGCCGGGCGCCAGCAGCAAAGCGGCGGGAGGTGAGACCCAGTACTTC. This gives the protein CASTPGASSKAAGGETQYF.

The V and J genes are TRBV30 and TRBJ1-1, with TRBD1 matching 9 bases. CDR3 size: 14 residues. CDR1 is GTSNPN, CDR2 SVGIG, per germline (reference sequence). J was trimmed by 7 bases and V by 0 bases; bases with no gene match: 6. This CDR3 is CAWSVGTGYIEAFF. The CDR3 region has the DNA TGTGCCTGGAGTGTCGGGACAGGGTACATTGAAGCTTTCTTT.

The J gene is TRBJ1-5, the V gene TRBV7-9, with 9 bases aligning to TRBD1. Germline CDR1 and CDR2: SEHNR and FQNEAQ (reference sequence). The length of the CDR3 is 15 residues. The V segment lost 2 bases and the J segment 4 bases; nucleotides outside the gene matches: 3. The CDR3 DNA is TGTGCCAGCAGCTTATCCGACAGGGGGAATCAGCCCCAGCATTTT. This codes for CASSLSDRGNQPQHF.

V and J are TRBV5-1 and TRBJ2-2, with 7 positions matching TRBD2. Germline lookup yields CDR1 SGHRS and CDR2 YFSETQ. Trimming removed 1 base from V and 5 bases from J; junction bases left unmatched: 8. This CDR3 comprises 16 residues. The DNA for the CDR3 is TGCGCCAGCAGCTTGAATGTCGGGGGGTCGACCGGGGAGCTGTTTTTT. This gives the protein CASSLNVGGSTGELFF.

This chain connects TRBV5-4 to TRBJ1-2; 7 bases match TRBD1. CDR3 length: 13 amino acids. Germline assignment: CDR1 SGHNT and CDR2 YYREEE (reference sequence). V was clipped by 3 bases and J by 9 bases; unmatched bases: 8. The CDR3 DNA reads TGTGCCAGCAGCTCCGACAGGGTTGGTCGCTACACCTTC. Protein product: CASSSDRVGRYTF.

The CDR3 region is CASSAHNGGNEQYF. DNA for the CDR3: TGTGCCAGCAGCGCGCATAACGGGGGAAACGAGCAGTACTTC. V usage is TRBV9 and J usage is TRBJ2-7, with D possibly being TRBD2 (6 bases). Trimming stripped 3 bases from V and 5 bases from J, with 15 bases between. The length of the CDR3 is 14 residues. Per the germline V gene, CDR1 is SGDLS and CDR2 is YYNGEE.

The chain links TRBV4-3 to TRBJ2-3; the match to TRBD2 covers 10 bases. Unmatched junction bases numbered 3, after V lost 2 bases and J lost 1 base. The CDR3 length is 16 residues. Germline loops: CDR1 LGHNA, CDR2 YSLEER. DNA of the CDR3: TGCGCCAGCAGCCAAAAAAGCGGGGGGGGCACAGATACGCAGTATTTT. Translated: CASSQKSGGGTDTQYF.

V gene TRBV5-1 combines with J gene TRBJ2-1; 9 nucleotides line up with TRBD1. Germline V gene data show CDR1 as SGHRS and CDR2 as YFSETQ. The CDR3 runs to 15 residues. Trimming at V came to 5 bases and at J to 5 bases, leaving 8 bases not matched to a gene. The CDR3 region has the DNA TGCGCCAGCAGATGGGGGGACAGGGTCCACAATGAGCAGTTCTTC. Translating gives CASRWGDRVHNEQFF.

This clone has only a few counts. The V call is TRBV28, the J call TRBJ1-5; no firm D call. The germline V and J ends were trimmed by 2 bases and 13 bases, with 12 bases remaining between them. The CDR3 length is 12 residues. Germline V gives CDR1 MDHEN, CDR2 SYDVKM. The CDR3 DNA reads TGTGCCAGCAGTTTAATTAGCCAATCTCAGCATTTT. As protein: CASSLISQSQHF.

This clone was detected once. Here the CDR3 reads CASSQDMAGIYEQYF. Written as DNA, the CDR3 is TGCGCCAGCAGCCAAGATATGGCAGGGATATACGAGCAGTACTTC. This sequence joins TRBV4-3 and TRBJ2-7; tentatively, D is TRBD1 (5 bases). Germline V gene lookup returns CDR1 LGHNA and CDR2 YSLEER. V lost 0 bases and J lost 4, with 13 bases in between. This CDR3 is built from 15 residues.

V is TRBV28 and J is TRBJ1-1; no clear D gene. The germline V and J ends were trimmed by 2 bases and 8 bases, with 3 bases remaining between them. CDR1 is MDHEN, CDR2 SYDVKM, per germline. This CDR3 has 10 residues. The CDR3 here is CASSLSEAFF. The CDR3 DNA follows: TGTGCCAGCAGTTTAAGCGAAGCTTTCTTT.